This T cell receptor beta chain was found in a study of shared clonotypes between healthy human individuals. The CDR3 has 16 amino acids. Germline assignment: CDR1 ENHRY and CDR2 SYGVKD. V lost 2 bases, J lost 4 bases, and 14 bases lay in between. Produced via immunoSEQ multiplex PCR; TCRdb's table is partial and in-frame only. The table shows approximately 2.4 million clones, with approximately 96% occurring only once. Overall study results and limits: Four donors shared about 5% of their naive CD4 clonotypes. Despite large depth, sorted-subset datasets appeared incompletely sequenced.

In the case of this clone: The antigen is unknown.

J is TRBJ2-2 and V is TRBV10-3; possible D gene TRBD2, 5 bases. The sequenced material came from naive CD4+ T cells sorted from blood. Documented subset: CD45RA+ positively selected. This receptor was obtained from a young man in good health. The CDR3 nucleotides read TGTGCCATCAGTGAGGCCCCCGGGGTGGGCACCGGGGAGCTGTTTTTT. The encoded protein is CAISEAPGVGTGELFF.